This TCR beta chain was profiled in a study of T cell responses to AZD1222 COVID-19 vaccine. The table came from immunoSEQ multiplex PCR; TCRdb's copy has only in-frame clones and leaves some out. The sample has more than 250,000 clones; roughly 93% are singletons. Note on this clone: Its specificity is unknown.

Germline V gene data show CDR1 as SEHNR and CDR2 as FQNEAQ (reference sequence). After removal of 4 bases from V and 3 bases from J, the junction contained 14 bases not matched to a gene. CDR3 length: 18 residues. Study-wide results and caveats: Baseline testing showed seropositivity in only 5 or 6 AZD1222 recipients. Spike-specific TCR repertoires showed rising breadth and depth after two AZD1222 doses.

V usage is TRBV7-9 and J usage is TRBJ2-7, with 11 bases aligning to TRBD2. The source is an adult in good health. The source was peripheral blood, collected on day 0 of AZD1222 vaccination. CDR3 region: CASSSSTSGVSFGYEQYF. CDR3 in DNA: TGTGCCAGCAGCTCCTCGACTAGCGGGGTCTCCTTTGGCTACGAGCAGTACTTC.